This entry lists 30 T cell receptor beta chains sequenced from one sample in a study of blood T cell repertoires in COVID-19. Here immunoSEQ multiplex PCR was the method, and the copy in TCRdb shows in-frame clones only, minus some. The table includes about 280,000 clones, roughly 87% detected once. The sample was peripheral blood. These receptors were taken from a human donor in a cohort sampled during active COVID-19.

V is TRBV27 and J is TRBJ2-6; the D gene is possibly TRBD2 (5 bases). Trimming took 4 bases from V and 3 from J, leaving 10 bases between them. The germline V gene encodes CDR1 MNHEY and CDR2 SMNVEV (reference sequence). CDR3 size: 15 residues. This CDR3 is CASSWAGIGANVLTF. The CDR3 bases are TGTGCCAGCAGTTGGGCGGGTATTGGGGCCAACGTCCTGACTTTC.

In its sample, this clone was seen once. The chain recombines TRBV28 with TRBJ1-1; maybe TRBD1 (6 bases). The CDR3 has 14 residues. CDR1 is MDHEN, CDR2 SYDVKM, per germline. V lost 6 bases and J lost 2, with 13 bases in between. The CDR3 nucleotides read TGTGCCAGCAGACGTGGACAGTTTAACACTGAAGCTTTCTTT. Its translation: CASRRGQFNTEAFF.

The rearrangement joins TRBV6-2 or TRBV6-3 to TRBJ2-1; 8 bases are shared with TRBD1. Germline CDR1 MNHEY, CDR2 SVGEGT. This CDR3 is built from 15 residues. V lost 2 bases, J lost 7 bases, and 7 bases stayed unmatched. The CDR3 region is CASSYSQGALNEQFF. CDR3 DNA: TGTGCCAGCAGTTACAGTCAGGGGGCGTTGAATGAGCAGTTCTTC.

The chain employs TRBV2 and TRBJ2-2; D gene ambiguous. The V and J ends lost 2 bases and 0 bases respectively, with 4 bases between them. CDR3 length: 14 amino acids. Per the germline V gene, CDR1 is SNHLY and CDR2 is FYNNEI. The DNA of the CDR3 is TGTGCCAGCAGTGAACAGGCGAACACCGGGGAGCTGTTTTTT. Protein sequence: CASSEQANTGELFF.

The DNA of the CDR3 is TGTGCCAGCAGTCTTACTAGCGGTTACACAGATACGCAGTATTTT. Protein product: CASSLTSGYTDTQYF. The chain employs TRBV2 and TRBJ2-3, with 8 bases lining up with TRBD2. The CDR3 runs 15 residues. V shed 5 bases, J shed 2 bases, and the junction held 6 bases outside the gene matches. Germline loops: CDR1 SNHLY, CDR2 FYNNEI.

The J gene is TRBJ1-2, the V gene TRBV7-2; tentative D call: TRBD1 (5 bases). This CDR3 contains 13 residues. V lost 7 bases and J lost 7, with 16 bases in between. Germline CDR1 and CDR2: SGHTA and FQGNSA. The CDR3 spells CASNSGGVVGYTF. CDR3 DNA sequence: TGTGCCAGCAACAGTGGGGGGGTGGTTGGCTACACCTTC. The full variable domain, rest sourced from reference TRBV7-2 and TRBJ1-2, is GAGVSQSPSNKVTEKGKDVELRCDPISGHTALYWYRQSLGQGLEFLIYFQGNSAPDKSGLPSDRFSAERTGGSVSTLTIQRTQQEDSAVYLCASNSGGVVGYTFGSGTRLTVV.

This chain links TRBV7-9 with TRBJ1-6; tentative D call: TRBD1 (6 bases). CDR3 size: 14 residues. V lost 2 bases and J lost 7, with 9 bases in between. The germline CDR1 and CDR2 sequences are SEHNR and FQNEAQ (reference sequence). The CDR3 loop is CASSLSGGNSPLHF. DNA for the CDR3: TGTGCCAGCAGCTTATCGGGGGGCAATTCACCCCTCCACTTT.

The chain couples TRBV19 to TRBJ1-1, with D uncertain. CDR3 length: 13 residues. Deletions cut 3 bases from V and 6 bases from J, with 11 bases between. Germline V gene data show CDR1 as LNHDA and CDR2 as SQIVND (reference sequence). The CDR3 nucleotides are TGTGCCAGTAGTATTGTCGGGATCCCTGAAGCTTTCTTT. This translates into CASSIVGIPEAFF. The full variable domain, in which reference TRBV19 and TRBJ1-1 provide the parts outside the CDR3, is DGGITQSPKYLFRKEGQNVTLSCEQNLNHDAMYWYRQDPGQGLRLIYYSQIVNDFQKGDIAEGYSVSREKKESFPLTVTSAQKNPTAFYLCASSIVGIPEAFFGQGTRLTVV.

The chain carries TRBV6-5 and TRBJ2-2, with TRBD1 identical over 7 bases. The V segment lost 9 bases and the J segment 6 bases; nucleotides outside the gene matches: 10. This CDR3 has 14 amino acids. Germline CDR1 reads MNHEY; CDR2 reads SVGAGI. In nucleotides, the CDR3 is TGTGCCAGTCGACAGACAGGGATCCCCGGGGAGCTGTTTTTT. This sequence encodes CASRQTGIPGELFF.

As DNA, the CDR3 is TGTGCCAGCAGTGAAACGGGACTAGCGGGGAACAATGAGCAGTTCTTC. Translation: CASSETGLAGNNEQFF. J is TRBJ2-1 and V is TRBV2; 13 positions agree with TRBD2. The germline gives CDR1 SNHLY, CDR2 FYNNEI. This CDR3 comprises 16 residues. V was pared by 2 bases and J by 5 bases, with 3 bases of the junction left unmatched.

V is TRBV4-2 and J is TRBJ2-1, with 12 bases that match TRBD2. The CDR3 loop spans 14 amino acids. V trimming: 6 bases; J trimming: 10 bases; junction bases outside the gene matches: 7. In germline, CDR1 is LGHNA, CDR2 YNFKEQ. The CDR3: CASRGLAGPGEQFF. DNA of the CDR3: TGTGCCAGCAGAGGACTAGCGGGGCCGGGGGAGCAGTTCTTC.

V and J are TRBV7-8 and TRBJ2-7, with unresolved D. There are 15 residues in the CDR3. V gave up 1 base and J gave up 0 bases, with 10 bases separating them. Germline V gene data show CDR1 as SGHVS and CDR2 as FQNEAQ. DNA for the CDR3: TGTGCCAGCAGCTTAGAAGACTCCTTCTCCTACGAGCAGTACTTC. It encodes CASSLEDSFSYEQYF.

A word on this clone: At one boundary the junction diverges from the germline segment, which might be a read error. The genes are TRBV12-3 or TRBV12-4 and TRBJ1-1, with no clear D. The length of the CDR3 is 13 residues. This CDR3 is CASSLRGNAEAFF. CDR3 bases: TGTGCCAGCAGTTTGCGAGGGAACGCTGAAGCTTTCTTT.

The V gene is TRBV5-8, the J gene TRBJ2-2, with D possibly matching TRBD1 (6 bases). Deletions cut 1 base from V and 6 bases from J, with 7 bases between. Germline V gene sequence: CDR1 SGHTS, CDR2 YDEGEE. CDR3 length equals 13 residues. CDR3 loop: CASSLRTAGELFF. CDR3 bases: TGTGCCAGCAGCTTGAGGACAGCCGGGGAGCTGTTTTTT.

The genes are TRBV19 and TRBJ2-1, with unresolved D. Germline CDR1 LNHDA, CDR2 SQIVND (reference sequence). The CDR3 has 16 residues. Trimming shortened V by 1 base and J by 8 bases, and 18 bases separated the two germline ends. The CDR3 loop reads CASSIGVSSRRDEQFF. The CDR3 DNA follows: TGTGCCAGTAGTATAGGGGTGTCCTCCCGACGGGATGAGCAGTTCTTC.

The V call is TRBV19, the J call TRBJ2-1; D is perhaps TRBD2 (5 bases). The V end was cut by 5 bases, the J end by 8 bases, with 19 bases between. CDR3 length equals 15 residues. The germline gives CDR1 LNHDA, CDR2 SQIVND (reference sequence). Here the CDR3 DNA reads TGTGCCAGTAGTCCCCGGCAGGTCGAGGGCCATGAGCAGTTCTTC. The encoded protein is CASSPRQVEGHEQFF.

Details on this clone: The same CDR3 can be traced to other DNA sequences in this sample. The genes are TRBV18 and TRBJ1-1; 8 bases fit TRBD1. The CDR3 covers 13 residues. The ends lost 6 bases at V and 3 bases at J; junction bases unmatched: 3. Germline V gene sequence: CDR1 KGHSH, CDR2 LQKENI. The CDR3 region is CASSPGQDTEAFF. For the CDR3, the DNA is TGTGCCAGCTCTCCGGGACAGGACACTGAAGCTTTCTTT.

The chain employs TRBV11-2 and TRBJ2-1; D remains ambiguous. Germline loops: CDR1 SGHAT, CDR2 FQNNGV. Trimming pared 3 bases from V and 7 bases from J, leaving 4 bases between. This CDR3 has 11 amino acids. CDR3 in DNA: TGTGCCAGCAGCTTGGAGAATGAGCAGTTCTTC. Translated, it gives CASSLENEQFF.

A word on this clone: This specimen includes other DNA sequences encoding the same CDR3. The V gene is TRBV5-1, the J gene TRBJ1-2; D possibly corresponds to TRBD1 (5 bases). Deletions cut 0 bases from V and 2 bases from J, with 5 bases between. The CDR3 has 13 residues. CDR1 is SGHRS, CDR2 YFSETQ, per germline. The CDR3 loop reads CASSLGQNYGYTF. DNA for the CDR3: TGCGCCAGCAGCTTGGGACAGAACTATGGCTACACCTTC.

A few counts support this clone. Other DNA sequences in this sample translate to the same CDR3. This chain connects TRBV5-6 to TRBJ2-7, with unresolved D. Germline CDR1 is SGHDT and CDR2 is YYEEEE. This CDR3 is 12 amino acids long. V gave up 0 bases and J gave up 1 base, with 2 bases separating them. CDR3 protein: CASSLASYEQYF. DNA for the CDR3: TGTGCCAGCAGCTTGGCGTCCTACGAGCAGTACTTC.

The CDR3 DNA is TGTGCCAGCAGGGGGACAGGGGGTCAGCCCCAGCATTTT. Its protein is CASRGTGGQPQHF. V is TRBV2 and J is TRBJ1-5; TRBD1 matches at 11 bases. This CDR3 is built from 13 residues. CDR1 SNHLY and CDR2 FYNNEI come from the germline V gene. Trimming removed 6 bases from V and 6 bases from J; junction bases left unmatched: 1.

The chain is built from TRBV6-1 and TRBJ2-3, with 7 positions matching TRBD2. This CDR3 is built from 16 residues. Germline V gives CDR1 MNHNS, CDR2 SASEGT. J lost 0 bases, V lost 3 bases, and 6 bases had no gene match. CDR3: CASSEVWRGSTDTQYF. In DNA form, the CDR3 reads TGTGCCAGCAGTGAGGTCTGGCGGGGGAGCACAGATACGCAGTATTTT.

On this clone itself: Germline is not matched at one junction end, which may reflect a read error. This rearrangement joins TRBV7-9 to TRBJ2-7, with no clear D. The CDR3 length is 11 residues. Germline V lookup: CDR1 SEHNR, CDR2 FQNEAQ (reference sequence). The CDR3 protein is CASGFENEQYF. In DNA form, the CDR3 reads TGTGCCAGCGGCTTTGAGAACGAGCAGTACTTC.

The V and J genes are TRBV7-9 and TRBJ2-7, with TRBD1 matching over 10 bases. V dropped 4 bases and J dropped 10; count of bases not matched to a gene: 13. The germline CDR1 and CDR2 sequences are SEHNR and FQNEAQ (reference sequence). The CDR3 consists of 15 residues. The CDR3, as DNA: TGTGCCAGCAGCTACCTTGGGACAGGGGATTACGGTCAGTACTTC. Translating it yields CASSYLGTGDYGQYF.

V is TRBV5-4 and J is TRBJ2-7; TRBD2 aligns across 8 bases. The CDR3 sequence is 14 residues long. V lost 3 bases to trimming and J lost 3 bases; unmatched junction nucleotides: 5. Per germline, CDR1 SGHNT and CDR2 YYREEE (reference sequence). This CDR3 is CASSSRGGYYEQYF. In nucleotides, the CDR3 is TGTGCCAGCAGCTCCCGGGGGGGGTACTACGAGCAGTACTTC.

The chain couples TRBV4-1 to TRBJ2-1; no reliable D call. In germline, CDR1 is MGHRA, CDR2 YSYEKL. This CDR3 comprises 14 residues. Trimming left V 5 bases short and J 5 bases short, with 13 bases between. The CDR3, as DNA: TGCGCCAGCAGCTTAGGAGTCCTGAACAATGAGCAGTTCTTC. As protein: CASSLGVLNNEQFF.

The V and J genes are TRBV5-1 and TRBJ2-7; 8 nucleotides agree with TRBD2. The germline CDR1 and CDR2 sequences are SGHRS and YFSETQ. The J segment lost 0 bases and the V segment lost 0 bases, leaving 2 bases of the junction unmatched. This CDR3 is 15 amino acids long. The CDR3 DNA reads TGCGCCAGCAGCTTGGCGGGAGGGCCCTCCTACGAGCAGTACTTC. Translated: CASSLAGGPSYEQYF.

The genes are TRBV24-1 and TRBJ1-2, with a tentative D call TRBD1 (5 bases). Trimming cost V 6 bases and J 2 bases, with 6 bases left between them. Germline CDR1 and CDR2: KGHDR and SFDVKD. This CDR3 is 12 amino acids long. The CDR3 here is CATSRGNYGYTF. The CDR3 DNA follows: TGTGCCACCAGTAGGGGAAACTATGGCTACACCTTC.

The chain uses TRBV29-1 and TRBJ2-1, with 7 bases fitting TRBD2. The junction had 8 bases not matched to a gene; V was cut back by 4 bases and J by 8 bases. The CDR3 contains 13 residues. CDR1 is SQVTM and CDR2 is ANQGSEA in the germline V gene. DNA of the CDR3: TGCAGCGTTGGTGGACTAGGATCGGATGAGCAGTTCTTC. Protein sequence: CSVGGLGSDEQFF.

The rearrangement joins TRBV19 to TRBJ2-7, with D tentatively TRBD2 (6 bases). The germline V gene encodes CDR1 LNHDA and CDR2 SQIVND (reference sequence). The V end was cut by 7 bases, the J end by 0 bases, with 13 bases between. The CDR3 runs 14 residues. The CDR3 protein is CASKRDLSSYEQYF. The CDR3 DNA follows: TGTGCCAGTAAACGGGACTTATCCTCCTACGAGCAGTACTTC.